The sequence of this TCR beta chain was determined in a study of cytomegalovirus exposure and HLA in healthy donors. Whole-study findings and limits: TCR beta V- and J-gene trimming was later associated with a missense DCLRE1C variant.

The CDR3 runs 13 residues. The ends were cut back, 3 bases at V and 2 bases at J, with 8 bases in the middle. Germline V gene sequence: CDR1 SGHRS, CDR2 YFSETQ. 13 Jbeta primers and 60 Vbeta primers were used for the PCR. Method: immunoSEQ multiplex PCR; TCRdb's copy keeps in-frame clones and lacks some. Of around 180,000 clones listed, 75% to 85% are singletons. Comment on this clone: Its antigen is not identified.

Sequenced: PBMCs. The chain uses TRBV5-1 and TRBJ1-1; D is uncertain. The sequence derives from a girl under 10 years old in good health and CMV-seropositive. The CDR3 DNA reads TGCGCCAGCAGCTCAGACATCAACACTGAAGCTTTCTTT. Amino acids: CASSSDINTEAFF.